This T cell receptor (beta chain) was sequenced in a study of T cells in Graves' hyperthyroidism and ophthalmopathy. Amplification of TCR beta CDR3 regions used RNA as the template. In the first-round RT-PCR of the TCR CDR3, the HTBI primer set was used. TCRdb used MiXCR to reprocess the multiplex PCR reads, holding one entry per CDR3 protein. The repertoire has 300,000 to 350,000 distinct CDR3 sequences, 16% of them found once; the top ten carry 33%. Disease duration under 2 months; hyperthyroidism patients were aged 18 to 65. The CDR3 loop spans 15 amino acids. V lost 2 bases and J 4 bases, leaving 9 bases between the germline ends. The V gene's germline CDR1 is MNHEY and CDR2 SVGAGI.

Sequenced material: blood. This chain connects TRBV6-5 to TRBJ1-6; a possible D gene is TRBD1 (5 bases). The receptor was derived from a man aged 30 to 45 with Graves' hyperthyroidism. DNA for the CDR3: TGTGCCAGCAGTTACGAGGGACCGTATAATTCACCCCTCCACTTT. This translates into CASSYEGPYNSPLHF.